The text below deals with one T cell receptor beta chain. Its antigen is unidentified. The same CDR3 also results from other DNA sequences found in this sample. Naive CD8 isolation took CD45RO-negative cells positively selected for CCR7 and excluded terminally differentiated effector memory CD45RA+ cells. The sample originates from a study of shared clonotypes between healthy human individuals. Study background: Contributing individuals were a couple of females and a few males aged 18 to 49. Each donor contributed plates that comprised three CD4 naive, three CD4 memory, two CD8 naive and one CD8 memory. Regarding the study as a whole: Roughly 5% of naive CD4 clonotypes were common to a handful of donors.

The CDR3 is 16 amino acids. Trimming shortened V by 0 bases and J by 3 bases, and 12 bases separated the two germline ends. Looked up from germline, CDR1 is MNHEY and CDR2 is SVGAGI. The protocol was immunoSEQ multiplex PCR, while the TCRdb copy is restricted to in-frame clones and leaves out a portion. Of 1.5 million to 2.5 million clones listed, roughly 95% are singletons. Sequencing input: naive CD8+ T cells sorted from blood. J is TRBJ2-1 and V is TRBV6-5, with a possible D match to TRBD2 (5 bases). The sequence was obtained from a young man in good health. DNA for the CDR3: TGTGCCAGCAGTTACTCGGTGGGAGAAAGCTACAATGAGCAGTTCTTC. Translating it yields CASSYSVGESYNEQFF.